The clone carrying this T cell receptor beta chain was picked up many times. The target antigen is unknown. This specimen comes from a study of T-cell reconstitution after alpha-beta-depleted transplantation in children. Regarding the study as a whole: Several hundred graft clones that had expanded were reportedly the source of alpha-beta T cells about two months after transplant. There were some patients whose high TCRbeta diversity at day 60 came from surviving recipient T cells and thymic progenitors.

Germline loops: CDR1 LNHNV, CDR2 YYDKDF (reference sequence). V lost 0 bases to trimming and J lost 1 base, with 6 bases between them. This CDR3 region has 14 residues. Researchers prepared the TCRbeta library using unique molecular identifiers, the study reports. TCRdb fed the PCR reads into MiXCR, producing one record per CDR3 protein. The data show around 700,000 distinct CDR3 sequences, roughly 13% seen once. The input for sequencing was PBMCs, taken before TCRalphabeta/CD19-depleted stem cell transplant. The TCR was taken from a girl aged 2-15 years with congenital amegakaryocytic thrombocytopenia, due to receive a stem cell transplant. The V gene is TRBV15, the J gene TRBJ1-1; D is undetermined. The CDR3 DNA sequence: TGTGCCACCAGCAGAGATCGGGAGAACACTGAAGCTTTCTTT. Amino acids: CATSRDRENTEAFF.